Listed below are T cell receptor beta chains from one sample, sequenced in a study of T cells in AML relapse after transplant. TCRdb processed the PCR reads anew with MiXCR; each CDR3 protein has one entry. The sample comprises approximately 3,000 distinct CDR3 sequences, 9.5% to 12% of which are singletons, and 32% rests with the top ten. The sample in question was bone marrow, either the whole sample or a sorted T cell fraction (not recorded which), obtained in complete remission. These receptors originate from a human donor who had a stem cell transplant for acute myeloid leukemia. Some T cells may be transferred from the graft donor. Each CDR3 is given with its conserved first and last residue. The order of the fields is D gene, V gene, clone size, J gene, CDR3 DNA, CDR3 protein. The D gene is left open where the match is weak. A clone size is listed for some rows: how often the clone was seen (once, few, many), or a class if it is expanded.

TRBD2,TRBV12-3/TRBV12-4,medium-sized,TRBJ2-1,TGTGCCAGCAGCCGCGAACCTGGACTAGCGAGGAATGAGCAGTTCTTC,CASSREPGLARNEQFF
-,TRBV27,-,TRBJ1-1,TGTGCCGGCAGTTGGGGAAATAACACTGAAGCTTTCTTT,CAGSWGNNTEAFF
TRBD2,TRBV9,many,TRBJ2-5,TGTGCCAGCAGCGAGGGCGGGACTAGCGGGGGGGAGGAGACCCAGTACTTC,CASSEGGTSGGEETQYF
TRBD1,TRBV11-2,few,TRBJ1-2,TGTGCCAGCAGCTTAGCAGGACAGGAGCACTATGGCTACACCTTC,CASSLAGQEHYGYTF
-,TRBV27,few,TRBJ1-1,TGTGCCAGCAGTTTATCGCGGGTGGCTGAAGCTTTCTTT,CASSLSRVAEAFF
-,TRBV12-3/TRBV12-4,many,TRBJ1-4,TGTGCCAGCAGTTTCTCCCCAGCTCGAGAAAAACTGTTTTTT,CASSFSPAREKLFF
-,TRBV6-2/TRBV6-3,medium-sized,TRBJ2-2,TGTGCCAGCCAAGGACAGACGAACACCGGGGAGCTGTTTTTT,CASQGQTNTGELFF
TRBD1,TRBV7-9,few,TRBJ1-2,TGTGCCAGCAGCCTCGGACAGGGGGCCTCCTCGGGGGGCTACACCTTC,CASSLGQGASSGGYTF
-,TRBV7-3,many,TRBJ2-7,TGTGCCAGCAGCCCCTTCACATACGAGCAGTACTTC,CASSPFTYEQYF
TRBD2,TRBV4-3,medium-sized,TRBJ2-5,TGCGCCAGCAGCCAAGAGCGGGGGGGCCAAGAGACCCAGTACTTC,CASSQERGGQETQYF
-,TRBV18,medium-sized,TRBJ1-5,TGTGCCAGCTCACCTTCGACACCGAATCAGCCCCAGCATTTT,CASSPSTPNQPQHF
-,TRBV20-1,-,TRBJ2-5,TGCAGTGCTAGAGATCTCCCGTCCGGGATAAAGACCCAGTACTTC,CSARDLPSGIKTQYF
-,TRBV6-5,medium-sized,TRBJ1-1,TGTGCCACGGCCTTGGGGGGTGACACTGAAGCTTTCTTT,CATALGGDTEAFF
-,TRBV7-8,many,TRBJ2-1,TGTGCCAGCAGCCACCCTCAGGGGGGAGAGGATGAGCAGTTCTTC,CASSHPQGGEDEQFF
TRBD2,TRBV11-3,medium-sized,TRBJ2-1,TGTGCCAGCAGCCCCGGACTAGCGGTCATTGATGAGCAGTTCTTC,CASSPGLAVIDEQFF
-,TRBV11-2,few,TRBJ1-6,TGTGCCAGCAGCTTAGAACATAATTCACCCCTCCACTTT,CASSLEHNSPLHF
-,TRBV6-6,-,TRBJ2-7,TGTGCCAGCAGTAGAGGAGAATACGAGCAGTACTTC,CASSRGEYEQYF
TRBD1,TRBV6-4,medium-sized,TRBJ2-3,TGTGCCAGCAGTGACGGACAGGGGGCAGATACGCAGTATTTT,CASSDGQGADTQYF
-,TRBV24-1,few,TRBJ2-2,TGTGCCACCAGTGATGGGGGCCTCGGGAACACCGGGGAGCTGTTTTTT,CATSDGGLGNTGELFF
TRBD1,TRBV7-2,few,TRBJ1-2,TGTGCCAGCAGCCCGGGACAGAACTATGGCTACACCTTC,CASSPGQNYGYTF
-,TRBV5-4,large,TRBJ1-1,TGTGCCAGCAGCCCCGGTAATACTGAAGCTTTCTTT,CASSPGNTEAFF
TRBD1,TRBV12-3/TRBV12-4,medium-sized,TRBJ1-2,TGTGCCAGCAGTTTGAACAGGGGAGGCGACTATGGCTACACCTTC,CASSLNRGGDYGYTF
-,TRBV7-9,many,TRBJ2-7,TGTGCCAGCAACGACAGGTCCCCTTTTTACGAGCAGTACTTC,CASNDRSPFYEQYF
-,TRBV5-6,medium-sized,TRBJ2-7,TGTGCCAGCAGCTTGGGATCTCTTTCCTACGAGCAGTACTTC,CASSLGSLSYEQYF
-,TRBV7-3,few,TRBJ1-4,TGTGCCAGCAGCTTATTTACGTTGGACGTTGAAAAACTGTTTTTT,CASSLFTLDVEKLFF
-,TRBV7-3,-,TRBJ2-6,TGTGCCAGCAGCTTATTTGAGGGGGGGTCCGGGGCCAACGTCCTGACTTTC,CASSLFEGGSGANVLTF
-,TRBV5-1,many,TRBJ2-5,TGCGCCAGCAGCTTGGGGCAGTCCGAGACCCAGTACTTC,CASSLGQSETQYF
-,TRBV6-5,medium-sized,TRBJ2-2,TGTGCCAGCAGTTACTCTAGGACCGCCCCCGGGGAGCTGTTTTTT,CASSYSRTAPGELFF
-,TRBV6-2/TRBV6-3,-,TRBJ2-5,TGTGCCAGCAGTCTCGGACGGGGGTGGACCCAGTACTTC,CASSLGRGWTQYF
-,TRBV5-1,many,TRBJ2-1,TGCGCCAGCAGCTTGGAAGGGGATAGCAATGAGCAGTTCTTC,CASSLEGDSNEQFF
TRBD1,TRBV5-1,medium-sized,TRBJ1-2,TGCGCCAGCAGCTTGGAAATCGGGACAGGGATAGATGGCTACACCTTC,CASSLEIGTGIDGYTF
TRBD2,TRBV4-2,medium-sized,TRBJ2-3,TGTGCCAGCAGCCAAGATGGGAGGGGCGCAGATACGCAGTATTTT,CASSQDGRGADTQYF
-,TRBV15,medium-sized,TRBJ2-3,TGTGCCACCAGCAGAGATCGCGTTGGGGCTCCGCGCACAGATACGCAGTATTTT,CATSRDRVGAPRTDTQYF
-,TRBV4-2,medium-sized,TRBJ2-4,TGTGCCAGCAGCCCCCGTGGAGGTCCCGGTTGGGCCAAAAACATTCAGTACTTC,CASSPRGGPGWAKNIQYF
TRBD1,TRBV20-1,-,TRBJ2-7,TGCAGTGCTATAGGACAGGAGATCTCCTACGAGCAGTACTTC,CSAIGQEISYEQYF
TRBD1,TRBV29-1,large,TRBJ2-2,TGCAGCGTCGACATGGACAGGGGCACCGGGGAGCTGTTTTTT,CSVDMDRGTGELFF
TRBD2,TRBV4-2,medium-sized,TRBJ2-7,TGTGCCAGCAGCCAAGCCGCTAGCGGTTGGGACGAGCAGTACTTC,CASSQAASGWDEQYF
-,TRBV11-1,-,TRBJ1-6,TGTGCCAGCAGCTTAGCCAGGGGACCCCTCCACTTT,CASSLARGPLHF
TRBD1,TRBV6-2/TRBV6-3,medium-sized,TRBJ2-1,TGTGCCAGCAGTTACGCAGGGGGCAATGAGCAGTTCTTC,CASSYAGGNEQFF
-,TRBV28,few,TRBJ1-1,TGTGCCAGCAGTTTTTCAGAGAACACTGAAGCTTTCTTT,CASSFSENTEAFF
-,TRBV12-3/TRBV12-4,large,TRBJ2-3,TGTGCCAGCAGCCCAGACTGGCCTCGCACAGATACGCAGTATTTT,CASSPDWPRTDTQYF
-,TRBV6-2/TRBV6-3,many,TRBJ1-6,TGTGCCAGCAGTCCCGGCGGTAATTCACCCCTCCACTTT,CASSPGGNSPLHF
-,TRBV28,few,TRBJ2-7,TGTGCCAGCAGTCCCCTCTTCGCCGCCTACGAGCAGTACTTC,CASSPLFAAYEQYF
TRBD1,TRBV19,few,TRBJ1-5,TGTGCCAGTAAACGACAGGGCTTTCGGTGCAATCAGCCCCAGCATTTT,CASKRQGFRCNQPQHF
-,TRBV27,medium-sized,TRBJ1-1,TGTGCCAGCAGTTTTCTAATTTCGGACGGAACCCACGCTGAAGCTTTCTTT,CASSFLISDGTHAEAFF